The 11 T cell receptor beta chains below were found in one sample sequenced in a study of T cell repertoires in cytomegalovirus infection. MiXCR was run by TCRdb on the reads, yielding one entry per CDR3 protein. The sample has fewer than 900,000 distinct CDR3 sequences, around 29% seen once. These TCRs are of unknown antigen specificity. Sequences were derived from cultured CD8+ T cells from PBMCs, sampled from culture after CMV antigen stimulation. Receptors were obtained from a human donor in good health (CMV status not recorded). Some clones in this sample may be carry-over from other donors' samples.

This clonotype was recorded at least ten times. J is TRBJ2-2 and V is TRBV7-9, with D possibly being TRBD1 (7 bases). This CDR3 comprises 19 residues. Germline V gives CDR1 SEHNR, CDR2 FQNEAQ (reference sequence). Trimming removed 7 bases at V and 0 bases at J, with 24 bases between. The CDR3: CASNLPDPGGTTNTGELFF. CDR3 bases: TGTGCCAGCAACCTCCCGGACCCAGGGGGGACAACGAACACCGGGGAGCTGTTTTTT.

This sequence joins TRBV19 and TRBJ1-1; TRBD1 matches at 7 bases. Looked up from germline, CDR1 is LNHDA and CDR2 is SQIVND (reference sequence). The CDR3 extends over 13 amino acids. V dropped 3 bases and J dropped 12; count of bases not matched to a gene: 10. DNA of the CDR3: TGTGCCAGTAGTATCCTGGATAGGGGGCAGTCTTTCTTT. As protein: CASSILDRGQSFF. The full variable domain, with the rest looked up from reference TRBV19 and TRBJ1-1, is DGGITQSPKYLFRKEGQNVTLSCEQNLNHDAMYWYRQDPGQGLRLIYYSQIVNDFQKGDIAEGYSVSREKKESFPLTVTSAQKNPTAFYLCASSILDRGQSFFGQGTRLTVV.

The rearrangement links TRBV6-5 to TRBJ2-7; D is undetermined. Germline V gives CDR1 MNHEY, CDR2 SVGAGI. The length of the CDR3 is 13 residues. The V end was cut by 0 bases, the J end by 3 bases, with 6 bases between. The CDR3: CASSYSRFYEQYF. CDR3 DNA: TGTGCCAGCAGTTACTCGAGGTTCTACGAGCAGTACTTC.

CDR3 DNA sequence: TGTGCCAGCAGTCCACTCGGACTAGCGGGGAATCACAATGAGCAGTTCTTC. Translating it yields CASSPLGLAGNHNEQFF. This chain uses TRBV28 with TRBJ2-1; 12 positions agree with TRBD2. In germline, CDR1 is MDHEN, CDR2 SYDVKM. This CDR3 comprises 17 residues. The junction had 10 bases not matched to a gene; V was cut back by 5 bases and J by 5 bases.

This chain uses TRBV4-1 with TRBJ2-3, with D possibly being TRBD2 (5 bases). The ends were cut back, 0 bases at V and 4 bases at J, with 11 bases in the middle. The CDR3 runs to 15 residues. CDR1 is MGHRA, CDR2 YSYEKL, per germline. The CDR3 loop reads CASSQEGRRADTQYF. CDR3 nucleotides: TGCGCCAGCAGCCAAGAAGGGAGAAGGGCAGATACGCAGTATTTT.

This clonotype appeared many times. The chain links TRBV7-2 to TRBJ1-5; the match to TRBD1 covers 10 bases. CDR1 is SGHTA, CDR2 FQGNSA, per germline. V shed 4 bases, J shed 4 bases, and the junction held 10 bases outside the gene matches. The CDR3 covers 17 residues. CDR3 region: CASSSPGQGVINQPQHF. For the CDR3, the DNA is TGTGCCAGCAGCTCCCCTGGACAGGGGGTTATTAATCAGCCCCAGCATTTT.

The sample holds a few counts of this clonotype. J is TRBJ1-2 and V is TRBV25-1, with D possibly matching TRBD1 (6 bases). This CDR3 comprises 13 residues. The V gene's germline CDR1 is MGHDK and CDR2 SYGVNS. The germline V and J ends were trimmed by 3 bases and 2 bases, with 7 bases remaining between them. The CDR3 is CASSEGANYGYTF. CDR3 nucleotides: TGTGCCAGCAGTGAGGGGGCAAACTATGGCTACACCTTC.

The chain joins TRBV19 to TRBJ1-1; a possible D gene is TRBD1 (5 bases). V gave up 6 bases and J gave up 6 bases, with 17 bases separating them. CDR3 length: 14 residues. Germline assignment: CDR1 LNHDA and CDR2 SQIVND (reference sequence). The CDR3 protein is CASSRVLQVAEAFF. CDR3 sequence (DNA): TGTGCCAGTAGCAGGGTACTACAAGTTGCTGAAGCTTTCTTT.

There are a few counts of this clonotype. The chain combines TRBV6-1 with TRBJ2-2; D remains ambiguous. The germline V and J ends were trimmed by 1 base and 6 bases, with 6 bases remaining between them. Looked up from germline, CDR1 is MNHNS and CDR2 is SASEGT. The CDR3 totals 13 residues. CDR3 in DNA: TGTGCCAGCAGTGAAGAGGTAGCCGGGGAGCTGTTTTTT. It is translated as CASSEEVAGELFF.

The chain is built from TRBV4-1 and TRBJ2-7; 9 bases are shared with TRBD1. V was clipped by 0 bases and J by 5 bases; unmatched bases: 5. There are 15 residues in the CDR3. Germline V gene sequence: CDR1 MGHRA, CDR2 YSYEKL. CDR3: CASSQDWDRVDEQYF. As DNA, the CDR3 is TGCGCCAGCAGCCAAGATTGGGACAGGGTCGACGAGCAGTACTTC.

This clonotype was counted many times. This rearrangement joins TRBV7-2 to TRBJ2-3; TRBD2 aligns across 7 bases. Germline V gene lookup returns CDR1 SGHTA and CDR2 FQGNSA. The CDR3 extends over 14 amino acids. The V segment lost 2 bases and the J segment 6 bases; nucleotides outside the gene matches: 5. As DNA, the CDR3 is TGTGCCAGCAGCTTACGACTAGCACAGGATACGCAGTATTTT. It codes for CASSLRLAQDTQYF.